A single sample gave rise to the 26 T cell receptor beta chains below, sequenced in a study of cytomegalovirus exposure and HLA in healthy donors (dated by TCRdb to about 2017). Library generation was performed with the immunoSEQ multiplex PCR assay. A mixture of 60 forward primers for TCR Vbeta segments and 13 reverse primers for TCR Jbeta segments was used in the multiplex PCR. Entries here come from immuneACCESS through TCRdb and include only in-frame sequences with V and J called. Some clones fail to appear in such tables; in the studies checked, an unresolved V gene covers under half of the shortfall, and the cause of the remainder is unknown. In all, the sample holds more than 85,000 clones, and around 74% of those were seen once. The top ten clonotypes cover 10% of the sample. Sequencing used PBMCs. All receptors come from a man between 25 and 39 years old in good health and CMV-seropositive.

The V call is TRBV5-1, the J call TRBJ2-1; TRBD1 aligns across 9 bases. The CDR3 runs to 16 residues. Germline V gives CDR1 SGHRS, CDR2 YFSETQ. The V gene end was trimmed by 0 bases and the J gene end by 4 bases; junction bases not matched to a gene: 5. This CDR3 is CASSLAGTGTYNEQFF. The CDR3 region has the DNA TGCGCCAGCAGCTTGGCCGGGACAGGGACATACAATGAGCAGTTCTTC.

This sequence joins TRBV21-1 and TRBJ2-4; the D segment call TRBD2 is taken from the table without a DNA check. TRBV21-1 is assigned pseudogene status. CDR3 length: 14 residues. DNA for the CDR3: TGTGCCAGCGGTCGGGAGCAGACCAAAAACATTCAGTACTTC. It is translated as CASGREQTKNIQYF.

The V gene is TRBV15, the J gene TRBJ1-4, with a possible D match to TRBD1 (5 bases). The germline CDR1 and CDR2 sequences are LNHNV and YYDKDF (reference sequence). V lost 1 base and J lost 2, with 8 bases in between. CDR3 length: 15 residues. CDR3 bases: TGTGCCACCAGCAGAGGACAGAACACTAATGAAAAACTGTTTTTT. It codes for CATSRGQNTNEKLFF.

The sample holds one count of this clone. CDR3 DNA sequence: TGTGCCAGCAGCACGAGGACAGGTTTGGAAGCCGGGGAGCTGTTTTTT. This encodes CASSTRTGLEAGELFF. This chain uses TRBV11-2 with TRBJ2-2; 7 positions agree with TRBD1. Germline-derived CDR1 and CDR2 are SGHAT and FQNNGV. V was clipped by 5 bases and J by 6 bases; unmatched bases: 12. The CDR3 covers 16 residues.

The CDR3 sequence: CASSDRNSGNTIYF. The CDR3 nucleotides read TGTGCCAGCAGTGACAGGAACTCTGGAAACACCATATATTTT. The rearrangement links TRBV6-1 to TRBJ1-3; D is uncertain. Germline CDR1 reads MNHNS; CDR2 reads SASEGT. V lost 3 bases, J lost 0 bases, and 6 bases lay in between. CDR3 size: 14 residues.

V and J are TRBV5-1 and TRBJ1-2, with D possibly matching TRBD1 (5 bases). V lost 4 bases and J lost 6, with 19 bases in between. Germline V gives CDR1 SGHRS, CDR2 YFSETQ. The CDR3 contains 15 residues. In nucleotides, the CDR3 is TGCGCCAGCAGCCGTCGGGGGGAGCCCCGGGATGGCTACACCTTC. This encodes CASSRRGEPRDGYTF.

The chain uses TRBV19 and TRBJ1-6; 9 positions agree with TRBD1. The V and J ends lost 3 bases and 8 bases, in that order; junction bases with no gene match: 5. CDR3 size: 15 residues. CDR1 is LNHDA, CDR2 SQIVND, per germline (reference sequence). CDR3 amino acids: CASSIWTGADSPLHF. As DNA, the CDR3 is TGTGCCAGTAGTATTTGGACAGGGGCCGATTCACCCCTCCACTTT.

J is TRBJ2-5 and V is TRBV6-1; 8 positions match TRBD2. Germline values: CDR1 MNHNS, CDR2 SASEGT. The length of the CDR3 is 14 residues. The V and J ends lost 3 bases and 4 bases, in that order; junction bases with no gene match: 4. The CDR3 DNA reads as TGTGCCAGCAGTGAGCTCGGGGGGGCAGAGACCCAGTACTTC. It is translated as CASSELGGAETQYF.

In DNA form, the CDR3 reads TGTGCCAGCAGCTACGGGTCGGCCTACGAGCAGTACTTC. Residues: CASSYGSAYEQYF. The chain combines TRBV28 with TRBJ2-7; D gene ambiguous. This CDR3 contains 13 residues. Trimming left V 6 bases short and J 2 bases short, with 11 bases between. CDR1 is MDHEN, CDR2 SYDVKM, per germline.

The chain joins TRBV5-6 to TRBJ1-2; 7 positions match TRBD1. CDR1 is SGHDT, CDR2 YYEEEE, per germline. With 4 bases clipped from V and 5 bases from J, the junction kept 11 bases outside the gene matches. The CDR3 length is 15 residues. CDR3 bases: TGTGCCAGCAGCCCCCGGACAGGCGGGGTATATGGCTACACCTTC. Translated, it gives CASSPRTGGVYGYTF.

The rearrangement joins TRBV4-1 to TRBJ1-2; perhaps TRBD1 as D (5 bases). Germline V lookup: CDR1 MGHRA, CDR2 YSYEKL. V was shortened by 1 base and J by 5 bases, with 17 bases between the two germline ends. The CDR3 runs to 16 residues. This chain's CDR3 is CASSQVPREVRYGYTF. Written as DNA, the CDR3 is TGCGCCAGCAGCCAAGTCCCCAGGGAGGTTAGGTATGGCTACACCTTC.

The V call is TRBV30, the J call TRBJ1-5; D is possibly TRBD1 (5 bases). This CDR3 comprises 13 residues. V lost 0 bases and J lost 7, with 10 bases in between. Germline lookup yields CDR1 GTSNPN and CDR2 SVGIG (reference sequence). The CDR3 DNA sequence: TGTGCCTGGAGTGTAAAGGGGAACCAGCCCCAGCATTTT. Its translation is CAWSVKGNQPQHF.

V is TRBV5-8 and J is TRBJ1-5; TRBD1 is a possible D gene (6 bases). The length of the CDR3 is 14 residues. V was shortened by 4 bases and J by 3 bases, with 11 bases between the two germline ends. Looked up from germline, CDR1 is SGHTS and CDR2 is YDEGEE. CDR3 bases: TGTGCCAGCAGCCCTCACAGGGTCAATCAGCCCCAGCATTTT. Translation gives CASSPHRVNQPQHF.

CDR3 region: CASSEFLWRGGITGELFF. The DNA of the CDR3 is TGCGCCAGCAGTGAGTTTCTCTGGCGGGGGGGCATCACCGGGGAGCTGTTTTTT. V usage is TRBV10-1 and J usage is TRBJ2-2; 9 bases are a match to TRBD2. V was clipped by 1 base and J by 4 bases; unmatched bases: 10. The germline V gene has CDR1 WNHNN and CDR2 SYGVQD (reference sequence). This CDR3 spans 18 amino acids.

The rearrangement uses TRBV6-5 and TRBJ2-5, with 8 nucleotides matching TRBD2. The CDR3 runs 15 residues. The V segment lost 6 bases and the J segment 4 bases; nucleotides outside the gene matches: 10. Germline lookup yields CDR1 MNHEY and CDR2 SVGAGI. This chain's CDR3 is CASSRRGGRGETQYF. The DNA for the CDR3 is TGTGCCAGCAGCCGCCGCGGGGGGCGGGGAGAGACCCAGTACTTC.

The chain recombines TRBV6-1 with TRBJ2-5; 7 positions agree with TRBD1. The DNA end is more similar to TRBJ2-7, so the J call may be wrong. Per germline, CDR1 MNHNS and CDR2 SASEGT. The CDR3 extends over 15 amino acids. The CDR3 DNA reads TGTGCCAGCAGTGAAGAAGGGGGCTCCCCTTTCGAGCAGTACTTC. This gives the protein CASSEEGGSPFEQYF.

V gene TRBV25-1 combines with J gene TRBJ1-4; D is unresolved. From germline, CDR1 is MGHDK and CDR2 SYGVNS. Trimming pared 2 bases from V and 8 bases from J, leaving 21 bases between. The CDR3 runs to 17 residues. CDR3 protein: CASSEVPTGVFDEKLFF. CDR3 nucleotides: TGTGCCAGCAGTGAAGTGCCCACGGGAGTATTTGACGAAAAACTGTTTTTT. Based on the CDR3 plus reference TRBV25-1 and TRBJ1-4, the full variable domain is EADIYQTPRYLVIGTGKKITLECSQTMGHDKMYWYQQDPGMELHLIHYSYGVNSTEKGDLSSESTVSRIRTEHFPLTLESARPSHTSQYLCASSEVPTGVFDEKLFFGSGTQLSVL.

This chain connects TRBV5-1 to TRBJ2-5; D possibly corresponds to TRBD1 (6 bases). Trimming cost V 0 bases and J 7 bases, with 10 bases left between them. Germline CDR1 is SGHRS and CDR2 is YFSETQ. The CDR3 loop spans 13 amino acids. In nucleotides, the CDR3 is TGCGCCAGCAGCTTGGGACAACAGGGGACCCAGTACTTC. It yields the protein CASSLGQQGTQYF.

V gene TRBV5-4 combines with J gene TRBJ1-3; tentative D call: TRBD1 (6 bases). The CDR3 covers 15 residues. Trimming took 0 bases from V and 4 from J, leaving 11 bases between them. Germline V gives CDR1 SGHNT, CDR2 YYREEE (reference sequence). CDR3 sequence: CASSLGTGGGNTIYF. CDR3 DNA: TGTGCCAGCAGCTTGGGTACGGGGGGCGGAAACACCATATATTTT.

The chain has TRBV4-1 and TRBJ2-7; D perhaps matches TRBD2 (5 bases). The CDR3 loop spans 16 amino acids. V lost 0 bases and J lost 2, with 14 bases in between. Looked up from germline, CDR1 is MGHRA and CDR2 is YSYEKL. CDR3 region: CASSQDPLSDPYEQYF. The CDR3 nucleotides are TGCGCCAGCAGCCAAGACCCCCTTAGCGACCCCTACGAGCAGTACTTC.

This clone was seen once. The rearrangement uses TRBV27 and TRBJ2-5; a weak D match, TRBD2 (6 bases). CDR1 and CDR2 (germline): MNHEY, SMNVEV (reference sequence). CDR3 size: 15 residues. Trimming removed 6 bases from V and 2 bases from J, with 16 bases in between. CDR3 coding DNA: TGTGCCAGCAGCCCTTTAACTAGCCGACAAGAGACCCAGTACTTC. Protein product: CASSPLTSRQETQYF.

This chain connects TRBV25-1 to TRBJ2-2; no firm D call. CDR3 size: 15 residues. The V end lost 5 bases, the J end lost 6 bases, and 16 bases lay between the germline ends. Germline V gives CDR1 MGHDK, CDR2 SYGVNS. CDR3 bases: TGTGCCAGCAGTCCCCGTGGTGAGGTCCCCGGGGAGCTGTTTTTT. Amino acids: CASSPRGEVPGELFF.

This clone was picked up one time. V usage is TRBV15 and J usage is TRBJ2-7; TRBD1 aligns across 12 bases. In germline, CDR1 is LNHNV, CDR2 YYDKDF (reference sequence). CDR3 length: 16 amino acids. Trimming at V came to 5 bases and at J to 2 bases, leaving 7 bases not matched to a gene. CDR3 sequence reads: CATSGTGGGFPYEQYF. CDR3 nucleotide sequence: TGTGCCACCAGCGGGACAGGGGGCGGATTCCCCTACGAGCAGTACTTC.

The V call is TRBV16, the J call TRBJ1-5; D is unclear. Germline loops: CDR1 KGHSY, CDR2 FQNENV. This CDR3 region has 14 residues. Trimming took off 2 bases at V and 5 bases at J, with 10 bases between the two ends. CDR3 protein: CASSQGAGDQPQHF. The DNA of the CDR3 is TGTGCCAGCAGCCAAGGCGCAGGTGATCAGCCCCAGCATTTT.

V usage is TRBV4-1 and J usage is TRBJ2-2; 7 bases are a match to TRBD1. Germline V gene sequence: CDR1 MGHRA, CDR2 YSYEKL. V lost 2 bases, J lost 7 bases, and 7 bases stayed unmatched. CDR3 length: 15 amino acids. Written as DNA, the CDR3 is TGCGCCAGCAGCCAACCTCTCAGGGGGTTCGGGGAGCTGTTTTTT. As protein: CASSQPLRGFGELFF.

The J gene is TRBJ2-5, the V gene TRBV7-8; 9 bases line up with TRBD1. V was clipped by 6 bases and J by 4 bases; unmatched bases: 12. CDR3 length equals 16 residues. CDR1 is SGHVS, CDR2 FQNEAQ, per germline. CDR3 in DNA: TGTGCCAGCAGTCAAGTACAGGGGGCAGGTCGAGAGACCCAGTACTTC. Translated, it gives CASSQVQGAGRETQYF.